The rows below give T cell receptor beta chains drawn from one sample of a study of naive and memory T cell subsets. Via MiXCR, TCRdb re-called the UMI-ligation and nested PCR reads, giving one row per CDR3 protein. Of about 120,000 distinct CDR3 sequences in the sample, 36% were seen once. Material: central memory CD4+ T cells from blood. The receptor set was obtained from a human donor in good health. Both conserved end residues are part of each CDR3. Each record gives: J gene, V gene, D gene, clone size, CDR3 DNA, CDR3 protein. D genes are given only for firm matches. Rows may omit the clone size; those that give it use once, few, many or a size class.

J gene: TRBJ2-1
V gene: TRBV6-4
D gene: TRBD2
clone size: many
CDR3 DNA: TGTGCCAGCAGTGACTCAGCGGGAGGGCCCAATGAGCAGTTCTTC
CDR3 protein: CASSDSAGGPNEQFF

J gene: TRBJ2-5
V gene: TRBV7-6
D gene: -
clone size: -
CDR3 DNA: TGTGCCAGCAGGCCCGGGGGCGGGTACCAAGAGACCCAGTACTTC
CDR3 protein: CASRPGGGYQETQYF

J gene: TRBJ2-7
V gene: TRBV9
D gene: -
clone size: -
CDR3 DNA: TGTGCCAGCAGCGTGATGACAGGATCCGAGCAGTACTTC
CDR3 protein: CASSVMTGSEQYF

J gene: TRBJ1-3
V gene: TRBV28
D gene: -
clone size: -
CDR3 DNA: TGTGCCAGCAGTTTGGGCCAGGATTATGGAAACACCATATATTTT
CDR3 protein: CASSLGQDYGNTIYF

J gene: TRBJ2-7
V gene: TRBV20-1
D gene: TRBD2
clone size: many
CDR3 DNA: TGCAGTGCTAGAGTACCCAGCGGGAAGGTGGAGCAGTACTTC
CDR3 protein: CSARVPSGKVEQYF

J gene: TRBJ2-1
V gene: TRBV9
D gene: TRBD2
clone size: -
CDR3 DNA: TGTGCCAGCAGCGTGAATGGGAGGGCCGGTGATCGCGAGCAGTTCTTC
CDR3 protein: CASSVNGRAGDREQFF

J gene: TRBJ1-1
V gene: TRBV6-5
D gene: -
clone size: -
CDR3 DNA: TGTGCCAGCAGTAACTACGTTAAGAGCGGGTGGGGTGAAGCTTTCTTT
CDR3 protein: CASSNYVKSGWGEAFF

J gene: TRBJ2-3
V gene: TRBV5-1
D gene: -
clone size: -
CDR3 DNA: TGCGCCAGCAGCTTGAGGGGGGTACGAGCAGATACGCAGTATTTT
CDR3 protein: CASSLRGVRADTQYF

J gene: TRBJ2-1
V gene: TRBV5-6
D gene: -
clone size: few
CDR3 DNA: TGTGCCAGCAGCTTGAGTGGGGCGGTGGGGGTCGGGCAGTTCTTC
CDR3 protein: CASSLSGAVGVGQFF

J gene: TRBJ1-5
V gene: TRBV18
D gene: -
clone size: -
CDR3 DNA: TGTGCCAGCTCATCAGGGTGGGGAGATCAGCCCCAGCATTTT
CDR3 protein: CASSSGWGDQPQHF

J gene: TRBJ2-1
V gene: TRBV9
D gene: -
clone size: -
CDR3 DNA: TGTGCCAGCAGCGAGGGAAGCATCTATGGGGCAATATACGATGAGCAGTTCTTC
CDR3 protein: CASSEGSIYGAIYDEQFF

J gene: TRBJ1-1
V gene: TRBV24-1
D gene: -
clone size: few
CDR3 DNA: TGTGCCACCAGTGATTTGAGTGAAGCTTTCTTT
CDR3 protein: CATSDLSEAFF

J gene: TRBJ2-2
V gene: TRBV12-3/TRBV12-4
D gene: -
clone size: -
CDR3 DNA: TGTGCCAGCAGGTCCGGGGGCTCGAACACCGGGGAGCTGTTTTTT
CDR3 protein: CASRSGGSNTGELFF

J gene: TRBJ2-6
V gene: TRBV7-8
D gene: -
clone size: few
CDR3 DNA: TGTGCCAGCAGCTTACGGGTTCGACAGTCTGGGGCCAACGTCCTGACTTTC
CDR3 protein: CASSLRVRQSGANVLTF

J gene: TRBJ2-1
V gene: TRBV5-5
D gene: TRBD1
clone size: many
CDR3 DNA: TGTGCCAGCAGCCCGGGACAGGGTATGGACAATGAGCAGTTCTTC
CDR3 protein: CASSPGQGMDNEQFF